This T cell receptor beta chain was found in a study of shared clonotypes between healthy human individuals. Notes on the study in general: Incompleteness in sorted-subset sequencing, despite large depth, was shown by rarefaction. Memory subsets had estimated richness that was generally smaller than that of naive subsets.

About this clone: Its specificity is unknown.

CDR3 length: 14 amino acids. Trimming pared 3 bases from V and 4 bases from J, leaving 12 bases between. CDR1 and CDR2 from the germline V gene are SEHNR and FQNEAQ (reference sequence). TCRdb's copy holds only in-frame clones and misses some; the assay was immunoSEQ multiplex PCR. Here the sample spans some 2,100,000 clones, 90% to 95% being singletons. Positively selected for CCR7, the CD45RO-negative cells used as naive CD8 cells excluded terminally differentiated effector memory CD45RA+ cells. There were no recent acute infections or vaccinations among the donors, who were healthy HIV-negative adults.

The gene calls are TRBV7-9 and TRBJ1-1; D remains unclear. This TCR came from a man between 18 and 29 years old in good health. Some clones in this sample may be carry-over from other donors' samples. The sample was naive CD8+ T cells from PBMCs. CDR3 region: CASSFVRGGTEAFF. CDR3 DNA sequence: TGTGCCAGCAGCTTTGTCCGCGGTGGCACTGAAGCTTTCTTT.